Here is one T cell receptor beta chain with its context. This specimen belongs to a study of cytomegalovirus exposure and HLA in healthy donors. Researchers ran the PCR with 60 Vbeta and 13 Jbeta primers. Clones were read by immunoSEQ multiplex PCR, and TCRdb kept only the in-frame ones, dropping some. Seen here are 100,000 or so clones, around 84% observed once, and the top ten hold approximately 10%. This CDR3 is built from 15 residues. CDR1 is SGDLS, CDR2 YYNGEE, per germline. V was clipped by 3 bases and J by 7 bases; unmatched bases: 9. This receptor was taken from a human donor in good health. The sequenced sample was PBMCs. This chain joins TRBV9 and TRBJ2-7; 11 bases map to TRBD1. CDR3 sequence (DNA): TGTGCCAGCAGCGGGGAGGGGACAGGGGGATATGAGCAGTACTTC. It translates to CASSGEGTGGYEQYF. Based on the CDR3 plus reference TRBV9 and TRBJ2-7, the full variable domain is DSGVTQTPKHLITATGQRVTLRCSPRSGDLSVYWYQQSLDQGLQFLIQYYNGEERAKGNILERFSAQQFPDLHSELNLSSLELGDSALYFCASSGEGTGGYEQYFGPGTRLTVT.